This T cell receptor beta chain was sequenced for a study of T cells in Graves' hyperthyroidism and ophthalmopathy. Broader study findings: The majority of expanded thyroid clonotypes above 0.001 also appeared in blood.

TCR beta CDR3 regions were amplified from RNA. The primer set for the first-round RT-PCR of the TCR CDR3 was HTBI. From the multiplex PCR reads, TCRdb called clonotypes with MiXCR, one entry per CDR3 protein. The sample has about 540,000 distinct CDR3 sequences; roughly 46% are singletons. A remark on this clonotype: The antigen is undetermined.

Germline V gives CDR1 SGHTA, CDR2 FQGNSA. V was cut by 8 bases and J by 4 bases, with 12 bases left in between. The CDR3 covers 13 residues. Those patients with uncontrolled infection, other autoimmune disease, pregnancy or lactation were excluded. The sequenced sample consisted of peripheral blood or thyroid tissue (not recorded which). The sequence was obtained from a woman aged 18 to 35 with Graves' hyperthyroidism. This chain connects TRBV7-2 to TRBJ1-5, with D uncertain. The CDR3 is CASSPIDNQPQHF. The CDR3 DNA sequence: TGTGCCAGCTCACCTATAGATAATCAGCCCCAGCATTTT. Filled out from reference TRBV7-2 and TRBJ1-5, the complete variable domain reads GAGVSQSPSNKVTEKGKDVELRCDPISGHTALYWYRQSLGQGLEFLIYFQGNSAPDKSGLPSDRFSAERTGGSVSTLTIQRTQQEDSAVYLCASSPIDNQPQHFGDGTRLSIL.